This TCR beta chain was found in a study of Ad26.COV2.S vaccination and SARS-CoV-2 variants. The wider study: Trial arm assignment for the donor was COV1001 Ad26.COV2.S. Study observations and caveats: Placebo recipients trailed vaccine recipients in spike-specific TCR breadth.

Profiled with immunoSEQ multiplex PCR; TCRdb holds only in-frame clones, not every one. The table includes 300,000 to 400,000 clones, about 86% detected once. Treatment described: some 20 received Ad26.COV2.S at low or high dose, single or two shots; about 5 received placebo; per-sample allocation not given. The samples were gathered on day 63 after the first injection of vaccine or placebo. An adult aged 18-55 years in Boston served as the donor. Immunization relied on an Ad26 vector, which expressed Wuhan-strain SARS-CoV-2 spike. The CDR3 consists of 18 residues. The germline gives CDR1 MDHEN, CDR2 SYDVKM. Trimming cost V 1 base and J 0 bases, with 13 bases left between them. On this clone: Its cognate antigen is unknown.

This TCR was sampled from a person between 18 and 60 years old who received the Ad26.COV2.S COVID-19 vaccine or a placebo. Source: peripheral blood, taken in a trial of Ad26.COV2.S vaccine versus placebo. The J gene is TRBJ1-6, the V gene TRBV28; D not certain. For the CDR3, the DNA is TGTGCCAGCAGTTTATTATCCGGGCAGAGCTCCTATAATTCACCCCTCCACTTT. This encodes CASSLLSGQSSYNSPLHF.